The clone carrying this T cell receptor (beta chain) came up many times. This entry comes from a study of T cells in Graves' hyperthyroidism and ophthalmopathy. Template material for amplifying TCR beta CDR3 regions consisted of RNA transcripts. Primed by the HTBI set, a first-round RT-PCR was run on the TCR CDR3. Using its own MiXCR run on the multiplex PCR reads, TCRdb lists one record per CDR3 protein. The sample records approximately 600,000 distinct CDR3 sequences, roughly 14% being singletons. Ophthalmopathy patients showed a Clinical Activity Score of at least 3, NOSPECS grade of at least 4 and duration under 3 months. Criteria for exclusion of patients were uncontrolled infection, other autoimmune disease, pregnancy or lactation. Using more than 7.5 ml of fresh peripheral blood, PBMCs were prepared. Sequencing was performed on blood. The sequence derives from a woman between 35 and 50 years old with Graves' ophthalmopathy.

The CDR3 DNA sequence: TGTGCCAGCAGTTATTCCTTCGAGGGAGCCCAAGAGACCCAGTACTTC. This sequence encodes CASSYSFEGAQETQYF. The chain joins TRBV6-5 to TRBJ2-5, with a possible D match to TRBD2 (5 bases). V gave up 3 bases and J gave up 1 base, with 15 bases separating them. This CDR3 is built from 16 residues. The germline gives CDR1 MNHEY, CDR2 SVGAGI.